This entry describes one TCR beta chain. Its antigen remains unidentified. The sample is drawn from a study of CD8 T cells in ankylosing spondylitis. TCRdb re-called the 5' RACE reads with MiXCR, one entry per CDR3 protein. This sample has about 750,000 distinct CDR3 sequences, with around 19% found just once. Study outcomes and limitations: Some of these motif variants have turned up before, in reports on reactive arthritis synovial fluid and blood. Reportedly, significant enrichment of disease-linked clones occurred in matched ankylosing spondylitis synovial fluid. Made up of under 10 highly homologous variants, a TCR beta motif appeared characteristic of ankylosing spondylitis blood. Disease-linked clones bore a CD8+ phenotype and were relatively rare in peripheral blood.

With 2 bases clipped from V and 5 bases from J, the junction kept 5 bases outside the gene matches. CDR1 is SQVTM, CDR2 ANQGSEA, per germline. The CDR3 is 13 residues long. The chain is built from TRBV29-1 and TRBJ2-5; 7 positions match TRBD1. Sequencing was done on a sample of blood, either unsorted or a sorted T cell fraction (not recorded which). This clonotype was sampled from a male donor with ankylosing spondylitis. The CDR3 bases are TGCAGCGTTGAAATCGGCAGGGGGGAGACCCAGTACTTC. It yields the protein CSVEIGRGETQYF.